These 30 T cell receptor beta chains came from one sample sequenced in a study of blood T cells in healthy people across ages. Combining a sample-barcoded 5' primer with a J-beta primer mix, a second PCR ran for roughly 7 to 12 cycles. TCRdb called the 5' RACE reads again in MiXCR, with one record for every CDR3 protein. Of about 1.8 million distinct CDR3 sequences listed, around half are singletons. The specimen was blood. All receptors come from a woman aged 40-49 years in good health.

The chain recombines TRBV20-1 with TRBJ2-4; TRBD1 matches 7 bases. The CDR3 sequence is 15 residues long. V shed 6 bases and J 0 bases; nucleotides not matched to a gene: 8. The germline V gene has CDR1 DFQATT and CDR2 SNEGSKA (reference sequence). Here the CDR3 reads CSAPHRGSAKNIQYF. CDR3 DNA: TGCAGTGCCCCCCACAGGGGCTCAGCCAAAAACATTCAGTACTTC.

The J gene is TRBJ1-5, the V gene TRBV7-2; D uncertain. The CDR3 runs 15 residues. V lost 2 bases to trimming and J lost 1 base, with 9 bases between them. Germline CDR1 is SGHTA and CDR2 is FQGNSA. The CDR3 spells CASSLQSLSNQPQHF. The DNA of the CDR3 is TGTGCCAGCAGCTTACAAAGTTTAAGCAATCAGCCCCAGCATTTT.

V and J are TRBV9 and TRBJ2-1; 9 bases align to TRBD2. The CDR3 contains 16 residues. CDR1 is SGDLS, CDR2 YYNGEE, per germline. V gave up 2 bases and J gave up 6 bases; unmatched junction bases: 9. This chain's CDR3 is CASSVFAGGPSNEQFF. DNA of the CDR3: TGTGCCAGCAGCGTCTTTGCGGGGGGGCCTAGCAATGAGCAGTTCTTC.

CDR3 sequence reads: CASQRDRVETQYF. As DNA, the CDR3 is TGTGCCAGCCAGAGGGACAGAGTAGAGACCCAGTACTTC. The rearrangement joins TRBV28 to TRBJ2-5; 7 bases are shared with TRBD1. CDR3 length: 13 residues. Germline assignment: CDR1 MDHEN and CDR2 SYDVKM. Trimming cost V 8 bases and J 4 bases; bases outside gene matches: 7.

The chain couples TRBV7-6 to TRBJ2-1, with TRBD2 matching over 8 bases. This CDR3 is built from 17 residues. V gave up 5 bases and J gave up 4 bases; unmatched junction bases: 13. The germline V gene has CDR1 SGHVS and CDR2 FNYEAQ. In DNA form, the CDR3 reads TGTGCCAGCAGCCGATACCGGACTAGCACTACTTACAATGAGCAGTTCTTC. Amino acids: CASSRYRTSTTYNEQFF.

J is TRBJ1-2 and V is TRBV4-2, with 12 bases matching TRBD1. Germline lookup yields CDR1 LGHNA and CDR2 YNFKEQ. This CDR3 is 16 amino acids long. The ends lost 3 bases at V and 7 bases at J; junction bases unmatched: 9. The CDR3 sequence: CASSQKSGTGGFGYTF. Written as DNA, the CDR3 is TGTGCCAGCAGCCAGAAATCCGGGACAGGGGGCTTTGGCTACACCTTC.

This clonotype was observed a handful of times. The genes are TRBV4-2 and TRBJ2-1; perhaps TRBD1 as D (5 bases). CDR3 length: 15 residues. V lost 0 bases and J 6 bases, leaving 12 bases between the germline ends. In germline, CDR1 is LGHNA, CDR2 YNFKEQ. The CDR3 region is CASSQDLAGINEQFF. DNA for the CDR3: TGTGCCAGCAGCCAAGACCTGGCAGGGATCAATGAGCAGTTCTTC.

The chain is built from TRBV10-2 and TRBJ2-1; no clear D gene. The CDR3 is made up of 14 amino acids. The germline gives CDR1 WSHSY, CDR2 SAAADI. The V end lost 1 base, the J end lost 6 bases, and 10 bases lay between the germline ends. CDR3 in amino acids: CASSEYTPGNEQFF. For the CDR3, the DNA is TGCGCCAGCAGTGAGTACACCCCTGGCAATGAGCAGTTCTTC.

The CDR3 sequence is CASSQLQGAETQYF. CDR3 sequence (DNA): TGTGCCAGCTCACAACTACAGGGTGCGGAGACCCAGTACTTC. The V call is TRBV18, the J call TRBJ2-4, with D possibly TRBD1 on 6 matching bases. The J call may not be correct, given that the DNA end is closer to TRBJ2-5. The CDR3 has 14 residues. Germline V gene sequence: CDR1 KGHSH, CDR2 LQKENI.

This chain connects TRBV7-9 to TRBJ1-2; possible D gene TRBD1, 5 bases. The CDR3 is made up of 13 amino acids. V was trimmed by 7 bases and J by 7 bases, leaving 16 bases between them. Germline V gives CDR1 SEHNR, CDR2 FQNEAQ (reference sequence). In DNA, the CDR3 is TGTGCCAGCACCCCGGGGGAGGGGTCTGGCTACACCTTC. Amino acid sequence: CASTPGEGSGYTF.

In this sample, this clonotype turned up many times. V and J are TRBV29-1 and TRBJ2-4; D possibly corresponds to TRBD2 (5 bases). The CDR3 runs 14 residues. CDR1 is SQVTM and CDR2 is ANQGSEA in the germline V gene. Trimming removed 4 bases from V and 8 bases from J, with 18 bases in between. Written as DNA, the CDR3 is TGCAGCGTTGTTTTGGCGGTATGGGGAGACATTCAGTACTTC. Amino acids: CSVVLAVWGDIQYF.

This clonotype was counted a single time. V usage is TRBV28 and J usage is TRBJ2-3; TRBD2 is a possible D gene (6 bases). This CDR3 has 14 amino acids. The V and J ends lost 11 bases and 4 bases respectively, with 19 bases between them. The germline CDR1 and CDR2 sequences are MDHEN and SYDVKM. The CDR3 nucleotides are TGTGCCTGCATTGTATCGGGGGTCCCAGATACGCAGTATTTT. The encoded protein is CACIVSGVPDTQYF.

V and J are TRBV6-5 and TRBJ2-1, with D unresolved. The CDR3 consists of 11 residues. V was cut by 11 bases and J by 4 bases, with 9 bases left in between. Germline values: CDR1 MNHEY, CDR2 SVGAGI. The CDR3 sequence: CAALGYNEQFF. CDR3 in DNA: TGTGCCGCCCTGGGGTACAATGAGCAGTTCTTC.

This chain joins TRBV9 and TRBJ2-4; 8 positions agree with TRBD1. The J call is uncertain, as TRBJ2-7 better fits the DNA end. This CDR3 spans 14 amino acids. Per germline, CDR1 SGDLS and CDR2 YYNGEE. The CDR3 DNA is TGTGCCAGCAGCGGGGCAGGGGGCGTCTACGAGCAGTACTTC. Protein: CASSGAGGVYEQYF.

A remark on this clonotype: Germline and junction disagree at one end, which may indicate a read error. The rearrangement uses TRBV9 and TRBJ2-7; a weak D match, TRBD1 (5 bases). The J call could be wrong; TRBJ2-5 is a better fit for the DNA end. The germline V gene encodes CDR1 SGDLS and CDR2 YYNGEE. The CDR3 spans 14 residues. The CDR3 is CACSAYSTEETQYF. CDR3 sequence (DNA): TGTGCCTGCAGCGCGTATTCGACAGAAGAGACCCAGTACTTC.

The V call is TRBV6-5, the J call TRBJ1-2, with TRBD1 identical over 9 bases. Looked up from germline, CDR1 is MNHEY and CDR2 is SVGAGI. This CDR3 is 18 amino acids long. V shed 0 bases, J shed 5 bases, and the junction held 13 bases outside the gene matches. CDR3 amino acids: CASSYSRGGQGLRYGYTF. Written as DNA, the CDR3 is TGTGCCAGCAGTTACTCGAGAGGGGGACAGGGCTTACGATATGGCTACACCTTC.

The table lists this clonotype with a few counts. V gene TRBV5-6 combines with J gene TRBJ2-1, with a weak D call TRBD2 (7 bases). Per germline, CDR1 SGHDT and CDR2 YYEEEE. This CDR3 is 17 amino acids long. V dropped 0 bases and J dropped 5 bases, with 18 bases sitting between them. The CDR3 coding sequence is TGTGCCAGCAGCTTGGAGGCGGGGGCCCCGCCCAACAATGAGCAGTTCTTC. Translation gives CASSLEAGAPPNNEQFF.

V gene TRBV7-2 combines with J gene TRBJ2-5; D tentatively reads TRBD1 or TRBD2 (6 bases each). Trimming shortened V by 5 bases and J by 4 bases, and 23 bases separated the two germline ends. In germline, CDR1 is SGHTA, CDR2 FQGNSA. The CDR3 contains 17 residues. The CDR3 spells CASSRVGGHRAGETQYF. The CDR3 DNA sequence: TGTGCCAGCAGCAGGGTTGGGGGGCACAGGGCTGGAGAGACCCAGTACTTC.

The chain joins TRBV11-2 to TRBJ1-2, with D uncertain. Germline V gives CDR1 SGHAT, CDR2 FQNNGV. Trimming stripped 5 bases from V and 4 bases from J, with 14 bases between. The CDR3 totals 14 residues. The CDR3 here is CASSQQRTSYGYTF. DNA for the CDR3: TGTGCCAGCAGCCAGCAAAGGACCAGCTATGGCTACACCTTC.

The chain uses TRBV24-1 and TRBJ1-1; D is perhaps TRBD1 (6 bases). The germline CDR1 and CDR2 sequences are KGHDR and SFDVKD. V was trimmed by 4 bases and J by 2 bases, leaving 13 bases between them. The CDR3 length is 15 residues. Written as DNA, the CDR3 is TGTGCCACCAGTGACCCGAGGGGGAGCAACACTGAAGCTTTCTTT. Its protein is CATSDPRGSNTEAFF.

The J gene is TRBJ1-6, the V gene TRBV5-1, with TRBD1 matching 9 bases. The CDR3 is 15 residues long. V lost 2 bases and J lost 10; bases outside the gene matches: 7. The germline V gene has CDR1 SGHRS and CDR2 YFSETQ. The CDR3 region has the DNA TGCGCCAGCAGCTTCGGGGACAGGGTACCGTCACCCCTCCACTTT. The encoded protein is CASSFGDRVPSPLHF. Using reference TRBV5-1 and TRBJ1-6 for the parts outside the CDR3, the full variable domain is KAGVTQTPRYLIKTRGQQVTLSCSPISGHRSVSWYQQTPGQGLQFLFEYFSETQRNKGNFPGRFSGRQFSNSRSEMNVSTLELGDSALYLCASSFGDRVPSPLHFGNGTRLTVT.

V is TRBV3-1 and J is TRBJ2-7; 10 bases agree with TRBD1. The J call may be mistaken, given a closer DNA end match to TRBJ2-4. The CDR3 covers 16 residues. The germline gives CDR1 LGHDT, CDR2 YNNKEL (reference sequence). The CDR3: CASSQGIGTGENIQYF. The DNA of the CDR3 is TGTGCCAGCAGCCAAGGGATTGGGACAGGGGAAAACATTCAGTACTTC.

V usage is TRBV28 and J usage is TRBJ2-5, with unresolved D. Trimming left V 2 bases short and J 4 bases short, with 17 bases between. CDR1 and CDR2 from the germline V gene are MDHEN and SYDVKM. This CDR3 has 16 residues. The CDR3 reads CASSLKGFGRGETQYF. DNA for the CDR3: TGTGCCAGCAGTTTAAAGGGTTTTGGGCGCGGAGAGACCCAGTACTTC.

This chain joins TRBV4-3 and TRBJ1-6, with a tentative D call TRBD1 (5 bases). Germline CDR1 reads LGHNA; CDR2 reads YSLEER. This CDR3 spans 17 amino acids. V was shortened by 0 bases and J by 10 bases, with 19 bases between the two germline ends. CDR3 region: CASSQDGRGSFDSPLHF. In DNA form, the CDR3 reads TGCGCCAGCAGCCAAGATGGTAGGGGCAGTTTTGACTCACCCCTCCACTTT.

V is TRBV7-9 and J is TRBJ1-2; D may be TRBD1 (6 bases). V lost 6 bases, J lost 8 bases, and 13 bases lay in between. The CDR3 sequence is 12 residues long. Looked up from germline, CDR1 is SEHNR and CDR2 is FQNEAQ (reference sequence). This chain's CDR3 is CASSHRERGYTF. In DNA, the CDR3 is TGTGCCAGCAGTCACAGGGAACGGGGCTACACCTTC. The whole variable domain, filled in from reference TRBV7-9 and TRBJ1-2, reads DTGVSQNPRHKITKRGQNVTFRCDPISEHNRLYWYRQTLGQGPEFLTYFQNEAQLEKSRLLSDRFSAERPKGSFSTLEIQRTEQGDSAMYLCASSHRERGYTFGSGTRLTVV.

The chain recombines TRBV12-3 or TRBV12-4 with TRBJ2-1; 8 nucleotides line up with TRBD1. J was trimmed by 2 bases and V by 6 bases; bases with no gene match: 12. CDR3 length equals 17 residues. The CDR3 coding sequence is TGTGCCAGCAGCCCAACCCCTGGGACAGGCCCCTACAATGAGCAGTTCTTC. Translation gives CASSPTPGTGPYNEQFF.

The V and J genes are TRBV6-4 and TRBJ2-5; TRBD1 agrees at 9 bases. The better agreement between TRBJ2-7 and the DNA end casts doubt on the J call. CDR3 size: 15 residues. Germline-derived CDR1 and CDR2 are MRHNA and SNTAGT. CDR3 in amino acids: CASRERTGDAYEQYF. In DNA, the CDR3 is TGTGCCAGCAGAGAAAGGACAGGGGACGCCTACGAGCAGTACTTC.

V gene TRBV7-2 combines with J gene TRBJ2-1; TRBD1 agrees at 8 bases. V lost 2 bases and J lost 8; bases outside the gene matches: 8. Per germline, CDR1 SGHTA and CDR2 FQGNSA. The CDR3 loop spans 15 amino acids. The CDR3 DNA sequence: TGTGCCAGCAGCTTAATCAGGGGGCCTGGGGATGAGCAGTTCTTC. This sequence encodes CASSLIRGPGDEQFF. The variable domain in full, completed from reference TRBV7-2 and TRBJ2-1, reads GAGVSQSPSNKVTEKGKDVELRCDPISGHTALYWYRQSLGQGLEFLIYFQGNSAPDKSGLPSDRFSAERTGGSVSTLTIQRTQQEDSAVYLCASSLIRGPGDEQFFGPGTRLTVL.

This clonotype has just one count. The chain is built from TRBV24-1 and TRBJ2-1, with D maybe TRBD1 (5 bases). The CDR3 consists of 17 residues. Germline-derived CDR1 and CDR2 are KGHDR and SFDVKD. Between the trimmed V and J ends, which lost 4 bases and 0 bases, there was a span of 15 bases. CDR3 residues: CATSEPSDSGSYNEQFF. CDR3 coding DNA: TGTGCCACCAGTGAGCCTTCCGACAGTGGCTCCTACAATGAGCAGTTCTTC.

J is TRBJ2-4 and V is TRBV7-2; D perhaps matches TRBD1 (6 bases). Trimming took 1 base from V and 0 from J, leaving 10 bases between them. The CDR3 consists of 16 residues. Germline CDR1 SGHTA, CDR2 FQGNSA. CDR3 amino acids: CASSLGGGKAKNIQYF. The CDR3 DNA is TGTGCCAGCAGCTTAGGAGGGGGAAAAGCCAAAAACATTCAGTACTTC.